The clone carrying this T cell receptor beta chain was counted a few times. No antigen is known for it. These data belong to a study of post-analysis software for immune sequencing data. Study-level background: Patients had relapsing-remitting, secondary progressive or progressive-relapsing multiple sclerosis; some lacked subtype.

Overall study results and limits: Samples prepared in the same batch strongly co-clustered by F measure. Controls' normalized Chao1 diversity significantly exceeded that of multiple sclerosis patients.

Unique molecular identifiers were carried by the TCR beta cDNA libraries. With roughly 0.95 to 11 million T cells as the source, approximately 450,000 cDNA molecules resulted. TCRdb independently ran MiXCR on the PCR reads; one entry per CDR3 protein. The data contain approximately 360,000 distinct CDR3 sequences, less than 40% of them singletons. The source of this sequence is a girl aged 5 to 17 with multiple sclerosis. Sequencing was done on a sample of blood.

CDR3: CASSYSTLGRYEAFF. The CDR3 nucleotides are TGTGCCAGCAGTTACTCGACCCTCGGACGCTATGAAGCTTTCTTT. The chain uses TRBV6-2 or TRBV6-3 and TRBJ1-1; D ambiguous. CDR3 length: 15 amino acids. Deletions cut 0 bases from V and 7 bases from J, with 15 bases between. Germline V gene data show CDR1 as MNHEY and CDR2 as SVGEGT.